The rows below give T cell receptor beta chains drawn from one sample of a study of blood T cell repertoires in COVID-19. The table came from immunoSEQ multiplex PCR; TCRdb's copy has only in-frame clones and leaves some out. The data show some 150,000 clones, just under 85% seen once. Sample: PBMCs or T cells enriched from blood (not recorded which). The receptor set was obtained from a man in his fifties or sixties who had recovered from COVID-19. Both conserved end residues are part of each CDR3. D genes are given only for firm matches. Some rows have no size entry. The others give once, few or many, or a class for an expanded clone.

NA,TRBV9,TRBD1,TRBJ1-6,TGTGCCAGCAGCGTAGAGGGACAGGCGGATAATTCACCCCTCCACTTT,CASSVEGQADNSPLHF
NA,TRBV29-1,NA,TRBJ2-3,TGCAGCGTACCCCACCCCCTTCACAGGGTAGGCACAGATACGCAGTATTTT,CSVPHPLHRVGTDTQYF
NA,TRBV2,NA,TRBJ1-4,TGTGCCAGCAGAGTACAGGGAACTAATGAAAAACTGTTTTTT,CASRVQGTNEKLFF
NA,TRBV9,TRBD1,TRBJ1-6,TGTGCCAGCAGCGGAGGGACAGCGAATAATTCACCCCTCCACTTT,CASSGGTANNSPLHF
NA,TRBV4-2,TRBD1,TRBJ2-1,TGTGCCAGCAGCCGTGACAGGGGGCAAAATGAGCAGTTCTTC,CASSRDRGQNEQFF
NA,TRBV11-1,TRBD2,TRBJ2-1,TGTGCCAGCAGCTTAGGAGCGGGGGGGCCTTGGAATGAGCAGTTCTTC,CASSLGAGGPWNEQFF
NA,TRBV14,TRBD1,TRBJ1-2,TGTGCCAGCAGCTTTGGAGGACAGGGGTCCTATGGCTACACCTTC,CASSFGGQGSYGYTF
NA,TRBV11-2,TRBD1,TRBJ1-5,TGTGCCAGCAGCTCCAGACGGGACAGGGCTATCGATCAGCCCCAGCATTTT,CASSSRRDRAIDQPQHF
NA,TRBV5-6,TRBD2,TRBJ2-7,TGTGCCAGCAGCTTAAGCGGGGGAAGCTCCTACGAGCAGTACTTC,CASSLSGGSSYEQYF
NA,TRBV21-1,NA,TRBJ1-1,TGTGCCAGCAGCGTCCCGGGACAGGGGATGAACACTGAAGCTTTCTTT,CASSVPGQGMNTEAFF
NA,TRBV5-1,NA,TRBJ1-6,TGCGCCAGCAGCTTTGCGGATTCACCCCTCCACTTT,CASSFADSPLHF
NA,TRBV2,TRBD2,TRBJ2-3,TGTGCCAGCAGTGAGGGGAGCGGGGGAGAATATAGCACAGATACGCAGTATTTT,CASSEGSGGEYSTDTQYF
once,TRBV30,NA,TRBJ2-4,TGTGCCTGGAGTCGTCTAACCAAAAACATTCAGTACTTC,CAWSRLTKNIQYF
NA,TRBV18,TRBD2,TRBJ2-2,TGTGCCAGCTCACCGCCTAGCGGGGGATCCGGGGAGCTGTTTTTT,CASSPPSGGSGELFF
few,TRBV9,NA,TRBJ1-1,TGTGCCAGCAGCGCAAGAGGCGGGGAAACTGAAGCTTTCTTT,CASSARGGETEAFF
few,TRBV6-6,TRBD2,TRBJ2-7,TGTGCCAGCAGTGCCCTACTAGCGGGGGGAACCTACGAGCAGTACTTC,CASSALLAGGTYEQYF
NA,TRBV11-2,NA,TRBJ1-1,TGTGCCAGCAGGCCTGGACAGTTTCTAGGCACTGAAGCTTTCTTT,CASRPGQFLGTEAFF